The next 21 T cell receptor beta chains were all read from a single sample in a study of PD-1 blockade in classical Hodgkin lymphoma. Each patient relapsed following autologous stem cell transplantation, and prior brentuximab vedotin exposure differed. The data were produced by immunoSEQ multiplex PCR, yet TCRdb's version contains in-frame clones alone and is incomplete. Of roughly 140,000 clones listed, about 81% are singletons. Source: peripheral blood mononuclear cells (PBMCs), taken before the second cycle of nivolumab. These TCRs come from a human donor with classical Hodgkin lymphoma.

The chain joins TRBV5-1 to TRBJ2-7, with unresolved D. CDR1 and CDR2 (germline): SGHRS, YFSETQ. Trimming cost V 0 bases and J 0 bases, with 13 bases left between them. The CDR3 length is 16 residues. The CDR3 reads CASSLVGNRSSYEQYF. Here the CDR3 DNA reads TGCGCCAGCAGCTTGGTTGGTAATCGGAGCTCCTACGAGCAGTACTTC.

The chain is built from TRBV7-2 and TRBJ2-7; no firm D call. V was clipped by 1 base and J by 0 bases, with 10 bases between them. Per the germline V gene, CDR1 is SGHTA and CDR2 is FQGNSA. The CDR3 loop spans 15 amino acids. CDR3 protein: CASSLVDGSSYEQYF. DNA of the CDR3: TGTGCCAGCAGCTTAGTCGACGGAAGCTCCTACGAGCAGTACTTC.

This chain uses TRBV5-1 with TRBJ1-1, with D perhaps matching TRBD1 (5 bases). This CDR3 contains 16 residues. V was shortened by 3 bases and J by 5 bases, with 20 bases between the two germline ends. Per the germline V gene, CDR1 is SGHRS and CDR2 is YFSETQ. Here the CDR3 reads CASSWGLAAGGTEAFF. The CDR3 DNA sequence: TGCGCCAGCAGCTGGGGCTTGGCAGCGGGGGGGACTGAAGCTTTCTTT.

The chain carries TRBV5-4 and TRBJ2-7; D is unclear. The ends were cut back, 5 bases at V and 3 bases at J, with 9 bases in the middle. CDR1 is SGHNT, CDR2 YYREEE, per germline (reference sequence). The CDR3 sequence is 12 residues long. This chain's CDR3 is CASSSLVYEQYF. The CDR3 DNA is TGTGCCAGCAGTTCCCTCGTCTACGAGCAGTACTTC.

The gene calls are TRBV7-2 and TRBJ1-6, with D possibly matching TRBD1 (5 bases). The CDR3 has 15 amino acids. Trimming removed 4 bases from V and 3 bases from J, with 10 bases in between. Germline loops: CDR1 SGHTA, CDR2 FQGNSA. The DNA of the CDR3 is TGTGCCAGCAGCTCGGCAGGGTTCTATAATTCACCCCTCCACTTT. Its translation: CASSSAGFYNSPLHF.

This chain links TRBV5-1 with TRBJ2-7; D is tentatively TRBD1 or TRBD2 (7 bases each). Germline CDR1 SGHRS, CDR2 YFSETQ. V lost 1 base to trimming and J lost 3 bases, with 14 bases between them. The CDR3 sequence is 15 residues long. The chain's CDR3 is CASSLRGDSHYEQYF. CDR3 nucleotide sequence: TGCGCCAGCAGCTTGCGGGGGGACAGCCACTACGAGCAGTACTTC.

V usage is TRBV2 and J usage is TRBJ1-1; no reliable D call. The length of the CDR3 is 13 residues. The V end was cut by 8 bases, the J end by 2 bases, with 12 bases between. Germline assignment: CDR1 SNHLY and CDR2 FYNNEI. CDR3 sequence (DNA): TGTGCCAGCCGAATTATGACAAACACTGAAGCTTTCTTT. Translating it yields CASRIMTNTEAFF.

The genes are TRBV19 and TRBJ2-1; 7 nucleotides align to TRBD1. Germline assignment: CDR1 LNHDA and CDR2 SQIVND (reference sequence). Unmatched junction bases numbered 11, after V lost 9 bases and J lost 0 bases. The length of the CDR3 is 16 residues. CDR3 coding DNA: TGTGCCAGAGAGACGGGACAGACATACTCCTACAATGAGCAGTTCTTC. Amino acids: CARETGQTYSYNEQFF.

This chain uses TRBV2 with TRBJ2-4; D gene unclear. The CDR3 loop spans 12 amino acids. Trimming cost V 7 bases and J 5 bases, with 9 bases left between them. From germline, CDR1 is SNHLY and CDR2 FYNNEI. The CDR3 DNA reads as TGTGCCAGCACCGCAGTTCAAAACATTCAGTACTTC. The encoded protein is CASTAVQNIQYF. Full variable domain (rest looked up from reference TRBV2 and TRBJ2-4): EPEVTQTPSHQVTQMGQEVILRCVPISNHLYFYWYRQILGQKVEFLVSFYNNEISEKSEIFDDQFSVERPDGSNFTLKIRSTKLEDSAMYFCASTAVQNIQYFGAGTRLSVL.

The chain combines TRBV28 with TRBJ1-3; the D is unclear. Germline V gene lookup returns CDR1 MDHEN and CDR2 SYDVKM. The CDR3 contains 14 residues. Trimming stripped 3 bases from V and 2 bases from J, with 8 bases between. CDR3 sequence reads: CASSFAGAGNTIYF. In DNA form, the CDR3 reads TGTGCCAGCAGTTTCGCAGGTGCTGGAAACACCATATATTTT.

The rearrangement joins TRBV15 to TRBJ2-5, with D uncertain. V lost 0 bases and J 5 bases, leaving 10 bases between the germline ends. The CDR3 sequence is 14 residues long. Germline V gene sequence: CDR1 LNHNV, CDR2 YYDKDF (reference sequence). CDR3 residues: CATSRDWVVETQYF. DNA for the CDR3: TGTGCCACCAGCAGAGATTGGGTAGTCGAGACCCAGTACTTC. The full variable domain, its missing parts supplied by reference TRBV15 and TRBJ2-5, is DAMVIQNPRYQVTQFGKPVTLSCSQTLNHNVMYWYQQKSSQAPKLLFHYYDKDFNNEADTPDNFQSRRPNTSFCFLDIRSPGLGDTAMYLCATSRDWVVETQYFGPGTRLLVL.

CDR3 sequence: CASSHGGKNIQYF. CDR3 DNA: TGTGCCAGCAGCCACGGGGGGAAAAACATTCAGTACTTC. The chain combines TRBV6-5 with TRBJ2-4, with 7 bases identical to TRBD2. The CDR3 extends over 13 amino acids. The junction had 3 bases not matched to a gene; V was cut back by 6 bases and J by 4 bases. Germline V lookup: CDR1 MNHEY, CDR2 SVGAGI.

V is TRBV5-4 and J is TRBJ2-7, with 8 bases matching TRBD2. The V gene's germline CDR1 is SGHNT and CDR2 YYREEE (reference sequence). The CDR3 is 14 residues long. J gave up 2 bases and V 2 bases, and 3 bases lay outside the gene matches. The CDR3 here is CASSLPGGAYEQYF. As DNA, the CDR3 is TGTGCCAGCAGCTTACCCGGGGGGGCCTACGAGCAGTACTTC.

This clone was detected only a few times. The genes are TRBV9 and TRBJ1-6; 10 bases align to TRBD1. Germline CDR1 SGDLS, CDR2 YYNGEE. The CDR3 extends over 16 amino acids. V was clipped by 1 base and J by 7 bases; unmatched bases: 5. The CDR3 loop is CASSVTSGQGNSPLHF. The CDR3 DNA sequence: TGTGCCAGCAGCGTAACCTCGGGACAGGGGAATTCACCCCTCCACTTT.

This clone ranks as medium-sized. The V gene is TRBV5-6, the J gene TRBJ1-1; D is undetermined. The germline CDR1 and CDR2 sequences are SGHDT and YYEEEE. The CDR3 covers 13 residues. V was cut by 0 bases and J by 1 base, with 4 bases left in between. CDR3 nucleotide sequence: TGTGCCAGCAGCTTGGCAGAGAACACTGAAGCTTTCTTT. This sequence encodes CASSLAENTEAFF.

The V and J genes are TRBV5-1 and TRBJ2-7; 10 bases match TRBD2. Germline V gene sequence: CDR1 SGHRS, CDR2 YFSETQ. This CDR3 region has 16 residues. The junction had 5 bases not matched to a gene; V was cut back by 0 bases and J by 2 bases. CDR3 protein: CASSLAGLAGAYEQYF. The CDR3 nucleotides read TGCGCCAGCAGCTTGGCCGGCCTAGCGGGAGCCTACGAGCAGTACTTC.

The chain carries TRBV27 and TRBJ2-1; D is perhaps TRBD2 (5 bases). V shed 5 bases and J shed 5 bases, with 13 bases lying between them. The CDR3 runs 14 residues. CDR1 is MNHEY, CDR2 SMNVEV, per germline (reference sequence). The CDR3 protein is CASSPALGDNEQFF. CDR3 nucleotide sequence: TGTGCCAGCAGTCCGGCTCTCGGGGACAATGAGCAGTTCTTC.

The rearrangement joins TRBV5-1 to TRBJ2-5; the D is unclear. Germline values: CDR1 SGHRS, CDR2 YFSETQ. V lost 0 bases and J lost 1, with 7 bases in between. CDR3 size: 14 residues. This chain's CDR3 is CASSLGHLQETQYF. Written as DNA, the CDR3 is TGCGCCAGCAGCTTGGGCCACCTCCAAGAGACCCAGTACTTC.

The rearrangement joins TRBV9 to TRBJ2-3, with D perhaps matching TRBD1 (6 bases). The germline V gene has CDR1 SGDLS and CDR2 YYNGEE. This CDR3 has 16 amino acids. The V end was cut by 3 bases, the J end by 0 bases, with 14 bases between. The DNA for the CDR3 is TGTGCCAGCAGCGCGAGGGACACTTACAGCACAGATACGCAGTATTTT. Its translation: CASSARDTYSTDTQYF. The variable domain in full, with the rest retrieved from reference TRBV9 and TRBJ2-3, is DSGVTQTPKHLITATGQRVTLRCSPRSGDLSVYWYQQSLDQGLQFLIQYYNGEERAKGNILERFSAQQFPDLHSELNLSSLELGDSALYFCASSARDTYSTDTQYFGPGTRLTVL.

This sequence joins TRBV6-5 and TRBJ2-7; 7 bases align to TRBD1. Germline trimming cut 5 bases from V and 2 bases from J; bases unmatched to any gene: 9. The germline V gene encodes CDR1 MNHEY and CDR2 SVGAGI. The CDR3 covers 15 residues. The CDR3 here is CASSRGIGTAYEQYF. In DNA form, the CDR3 reads TGTGCCAGCAGTAGGGGTATCGGGACAGCCTACGAGCAGTACTTC.

The chain joins TRBV28 to TRBJ1-5, with D perhaps matching TRBD1 (5 bases). Germline values: CDR1 MDHEN, CDR2 SYDVKM. The CDR3 has 13 residues. V was trimmed by 4 bases and J by 4 bases, leaving 8 bases between them. The CDR3 loop reads CASSSYRNQPQHF. The CDR3 region has the DNA TGTGCCAGCAGTTCCTACAGGAATCAGCCCCAGCATTTT.